This is a list of T cell receptor beta chains from one sample in a study of shared clonotypes between healthy human individuals. Repertoires were generated with immunoSEQ multiplex PCR, while TCRdb's copy carries only in-frame clones and drops some. The table lists roughly 2.2 million clones, around 90% of them singletons. Sequenced sample: naive CD4+ T cells from PBMCs. These receptors all come from a man younger than 30 in good health. Some clones in this sample may be carry-over from other donors' samples. CDR3s include the opening cysteine and the closing phenylalanine or tryptophan. Fields, in order: V gene, clone size, D gene, J gene, CDR3 protein, CDR3 DNA. D genes are given only for firm matches. For some rows the clone size is stated as once, few or many, or as a class when expanded; others skip it.

>TRBV2|NA|TRBD1|TRBJ2-4
CASTISGAGQGIQYF
TGTGCCAGCACGATCTCCGGGGCGGGACAGGGCATTCAGTACTTC
>TRBV5-6|NA|NA|TRBJ2-5
CASSFGRAETQYF
TGTGCCAGCAGCTTTGGCAGGGCGGAGACCCAGTACTTC
>TRBV9|NA|NA|TRBJ1-1
CASSVGWNTEAFF
TGTGCCAGCAGCGTTGGGTGGAACACTGAAGCTTTCTTT
>TRBV5-8|NA|NA|TRBJ2-5
CASSSLGGGPDQLTQYF
TGTGCCAGCAGTTCCTTGGGAGGGGGCCCGGATCAATTGACCCAGTACTTC
>TRBV6-5|NA|TRBD1|TRBJ1-2
CASSYARQGYGYTF
TGTGCCAGCAGTTACGCAAGACAGGGGTATGGCTACACCTTC
>TRBV14|NA|TRBD1|TRBJ1-5
CASSPTGSDQPQHF
TGTGCCAGCAGCCCGACAGGGAGCGACCAGCCCCAGCATTTT
>TRBV20-1|NA|NA|TRBJ1-2
CSAKLYGYTF
TGCAGTGCTAAGCTCTATGGCTACACCTTC
>TRBV28|NA|TRBD2|TRBJ2-2
CASSLLSGRAVTGELFF
TGTGCCAGCAGTTTATTGAGCGGGAGGGCCGTGACCGGGGAGCTGTTTTTT
>TRBV5-1|once|NA|TRBJ1-2
CASRSEPGTGYTF
TGCGCCAGCAGGTCCGAGCCCGGGACTGGCTACACCTTC
>TRBV30|NA|NA|TRBJ2-1
CATNRGYNEQFF
TGTGCCACTAATCGGGGCTACAATGAGCAGTTCTTC
>TRBV5-1|NA|TRBD1|TRBJ2-3
CASSLSVSQGGTDTQYF
TGCGCCAGCAGCTTGAGCGTCTCACAGGGGGGCACAGATACGCAGTATTTT
>TRBV7-9|NA|NA|TRBJ1-1
CASSTEGQHEAFF
TGTGCCAGCAGCACAGAAGGACAGCATGAAGCTTTCTTT
>TRBV28|NA|TRBD2|TRBJ2-7
CASSFYRLGSGSSYEQYF
TGTGCCAGCAGTTTTTATCGGTTGGGTAGCGGGAGTTCCTACGAGCAGTACTTC
>TRBV9|NA|NA|TRBJ1-1
CASSVAPAAANTEAFF
TGTGCCAGCAGCGTAGCTCCGGCGGCCGCGAACACTGAAGCTTTCTTT
>TRBV6-6|NA|NA|TRBJ2-5
CASSGTGTQYF
TGTGCCAGCAGTGGAACAGGAACCCAGTACTTC
>TRBV7-9|NA|NA|TRBJ2-1
CASSLDRTFDNEQFF
TGTGCCAGCAGCTTAGACCGGACGTTTGACAATGAGCAGTTCTTC
>TRBV7-7|NA|NA|TRBJ2-5
CASSLYFGNQETQYF
TGTGCCAGCAGCTTATACTTCGGGAACCAAGAGACCCAGTACTTC
>TRBV18|NA|NA|TRBJ1-4
CASSPGKDEKLFF
TGTGCCAGCTCACCTGGTAAGGATGAAAAACTGTTTTTT
>TRBV29-1|once|TRBD1|TRBJ2-7
CSARQGANYEQYF
TGCAGCGCCCGGCAGGGGGCTAATTACGAGCAGTACTTC
>TRBV7-9|few|NA|TRBJ1-1
CASSLAQANTEAFF
TGTGCCAGCAGCTTAGCCCAGGCGAACACTGAAGCTTTCTTT
>TRBV9|NA|TRBD1|TRBJ1-3
CASSVEGGGSISGNTIYF
TGTGCCAGCAGCGTAGAGGGAGGGGGCTCGATTTCTGGAAACACCATATATTTT
>TRBV7-6|NA|NA|TRBJ2-7
CASSLDSGATYEQYF
TGTGCCAGCAGCTTAGATTCCGGGGCGACCTACGAGCAGTACTTC
>TRBV5-1|NA|NA|TRBJ2-3
CASSLTGIADTQYF
TGCGCCAGCAGCTTAACAGGGATAGCAGATACGCAGTATTTT
>TRBV5-1|NA|TRBD2|TRBJ2-1
CASSFPYLAESNEQFF
TGCGCCAGCAGCTTCCCCTACCTAGCGGAGAGCAATGAGCAGTTCTTC
>TRBV9|NA|NA|TRBJ1-3
CASSTQGAADTIYF
TGTGCCAGCAGCACTCAGGGTGCCGCTGACACCATATATTTT
>TRBV5-1|NA|TRBD1|TRBJ2-6
CASQTGPTSGANVLTF
TGCGCCAGCCAGACAGGGCCCACCTCTGGGGCCAACGTCCTGACTTTC
>TRBV5-6|NA|NA|TRBJ1-2
CASSLRQNHNYGYTF
TGTGCCAGCAGCTTAAGACAGAACCATAACTATGGCTACACCTTC
>TRBV6-5|NA|NA|TRBJ2-5
CASTNGETQYF
TGTGCCAGCACCAACGGAGAGACCCAGTACTTC
>TRBV9|NA|NA|TRBJ2-2
CASSPGWSMDTGELFF
TGTGCCAGCAGCCCCGGCTGGTCGATGGACACCGGGGAGCTGTTTTTT
>TRBV5-1|NA|NA|TRBJ1-3
CASSLERGSSAGNTIYF
TGCGCCAGCAGCTTGGAGAGGGGGTCATCGGCTGGAAACACCATATATTTT
>TRBV5-1|few|TRBD2|TRBJ2-1
CASSPGLAGYNEQFF
TGCGCCAGCAGCCCGGGACTAGCGGGCTACAATGAGCAGTTCTTC
>TRBV30|NA|NA|TRBJ1-5
CAWSRTSNQPQHF
TGTGCCTGGAGTCGGACCAGCAATCAGCCCCAGCATTTT
>TRBV28|NA|TRBD1|TRBJ1-4
CASIPGTVGEKLFF
TGTGCCAGCATCCCTGGGACAGTAGGGGAAAAACTGTTTTTT
>TRBV4-2|NA|TRBD1|TRBJ1-1
CASRSDRTNTEAFF
TGTGCCAGCAGATCGGACAGGACGAACACTGAAGCTTTCTTT
>TRBV28|NA|NA|TRBJ2-2
CASGRFDTGELFF
TGTGCCAGTGGGCGGTTCGACACCGGGGAGCTGTTTTTT
>TRBV6-4|once|NA|TRBJ2-1
CASSDSILPPGEQFF
TGTGCCAGCAGTGACTCGATACTCCCGCCCGGTGAGCAGTTCTTC
>TRBV9|NA|NA|TRBJ1-3
CASSVDLRGGNTIYF
TGTGCCAGCAGCGTAGATCTTAGGGGCGGAAACACCATATATTTT
>TRBV29-1|NA|NA|TRBJ2-7
CSAGTVGYEQYF
TGCAGTGCCGGGACGGTGGGCTACGAGCAGTACTTC
>TRBV9|NA|NA|TRBJ2-1
CASSVKSGDYNEQFF
TGTGCCAGCAGCGTAAAGAGCGGAGACTACAATGAGCAGTTCTTC
>TRBV7-3|NA|TRBD2|TRBJ2-3
CASSPRRSGSVDTQYF
TGTGCCAGCAGCCCGCGGCGTAGCGGGAGCGTGGATACGCAGTATTTT
>TRBV9|NA|NA|TRBJ1-4
CASSVEATNEKLFF
TGTGCCAGCAGCGTAGAGGCAACTAATGAAAAACTGTTTTTT
>TRBV5-6|NA|NA|TRBJ2-7
CASSLEYLDSYEQYF
TGTGCCAGCAGCTTGGAATATCTGGACAGCTACGAGCAGTACTTC
>TRBV9|once|NA|TRBJ2-7
CASSEGTLNEQYF
TGTGCCAGCAGCGAGGGGACTTTAAACGAGCAGTACTTC
>TRBV28|NA|NA|TRBJ2-3
CASTRRRGASDTQYF
TGTGCCAGCACTCGACGTAGGGGGGCTTCGGATACGCAGTATTTT